This record looks at one TCR beta chain sequence and its context. This CDR3 comprises 14 residues. Per the germline V gene, CDR1 is SGHDT and CDR2 is YYEEEE. Between the trimmed V and J ends, which lost 3 bases and 3 bases, there was a span of 13 bases. TCRdb keeps only in-frame clones here, not all; method: immunoSEQ multiplex PCR. The sample has roughly 150,000 clones, under 95% seen once. This entry is derived from a study of T cell responses to AZD1222 COVID-19 vaccine. Here the sequenced sample was peripheral blood, taken on day 0 of AZD1222 vaccination. This chain connects TRBV5-6 to TRBJ2-7, with a possible D match to TRBD2 (6 bases). The sequence derives from an adult in good health. CDR3 protein: CASSSEGLVYEQYF. For the CDR3, the DNA is TGTGCCAGCAGCTCTGAGGGACTGGTCTACGAGCAGTACTTC.